This T cell receptor beta chain was sequenced during a study of blood T cell repertoires in COVID-19. Turning to the study itself: Samples of COVID-19 (acute and convalescent) were obtained from the United States, Italy and Spain. In each case, the material was cDNA or gDNA derived from T cells, B-cell-depleted T cells, or PBMCs.

V was pared by 0 bases and J by 2 bases, with 3 bases of the junction left unmatched. The germline V gene encodes CDR1 LGHNA and CDR2 YNFKEQ. The CDR3 extends over 16 amino acids. Original processing notes: Nucleated cell counts were estimated from reference gene primer amplification. The method was immunoSEQ multiplex PCR; TCRdb's version includes in-frame clones alone and lacks a portion of them. V, J and clone size derive from that table, while D and trimming were established from the DNA sequence. The sample yields tens of thousands of clones, about 72% seen once. Sequencing input: peripheral blood. V and J are TRBV4-2 and TRBJ1-1; 10 bases fit TRBD1. The TCR was taken from a woman in her sixties or seventies with acute or convalescent COVID-19. The DNA for the CDR3 is TGTGCCAGCAGCCAAGAACCGACAGGGGGCAACACTGAAGCTTTCTTT. The encoded protein is CASSQEPTGGNTEAFF.